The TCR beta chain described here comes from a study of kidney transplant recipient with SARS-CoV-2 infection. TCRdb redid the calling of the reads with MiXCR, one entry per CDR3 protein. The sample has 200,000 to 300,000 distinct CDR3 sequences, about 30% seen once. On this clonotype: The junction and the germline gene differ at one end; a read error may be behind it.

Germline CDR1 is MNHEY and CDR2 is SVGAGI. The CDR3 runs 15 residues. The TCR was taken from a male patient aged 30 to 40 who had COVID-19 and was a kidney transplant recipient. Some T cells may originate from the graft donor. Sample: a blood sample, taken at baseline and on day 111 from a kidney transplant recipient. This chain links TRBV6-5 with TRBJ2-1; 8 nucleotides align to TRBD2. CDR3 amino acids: CASSPPAGGYNEQFF. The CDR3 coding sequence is TGTGCCAGCAGTCCCCCGGCGGGAGGCTACAATGAGCAGTTCTTT.